This T cell receptor beta chain is drawn from a study of neoadjuvant anti-PD-1 for oral cavity cancer. About the study: Patients without progression received a fourth nivolumab dose around day 43, then surgical resection on days 50-56. Overall study findings and caveats: Non-responders to neoadjuvant nivolumab had significantly more clonal PBMC T cells than responders.

Time point indicated: after neoadjuvant nivolumab, at surgical resection. Cohort: HPV-negative, locally advanced oral cavity squamous cell carcinoma patients. This CDR3 has 15 residues. V was cut by 2 bases and J by 0 bases, with 8 bases left in between. Germline CDR1 MGHDK, CDR2 SYGVNS. A remark on this clone: What it recognizes is unknown.

The repertoire was sequenced with immunoSEQ multiplex PCR; TCRdb's copy has only in-frame clones and lacks some. The table has just under 70,000 clones, approximately 85% seen once. V usage is TRBV25-1 and J usage is TRBJ1-3, with D uncertain. The sequence was collected from a person aged 35 to 85 with oral cavity squamous cell carcinoma. The sample here was PBMCs, taken after nivolumab (anti-PD-1) treatment. The CDR3 here is CASSERKTSGNTIYF. In nucleotides, the CDR3 is TGTGCCAGCAGTGAAAGGAAAACCTCTGGAAACACCATATATTTT.